Following are 20 T cell receptor beta chains from one sample sequenced in a study of blood T cell repertoires in COVID-19. The table came from immunoSEQ multiplex PCR; TCRdb's copy has only in-frame clones and leaves some out. The repertoire holds roughly 250,000 clones, with approximately 84% as singletons. The specimen sequenced was peripheral blood. These TCRs come from a woman of 80 years or more with acute or convalescent COVID-19.

The rearrangement uses TRBV11-3 and TRBJ2-1, with a possible D match to TRBD1 (6 bases). This CDR3 spans 15 amino acids. CDR1 is SGHNT and CDR2 is YENEEA in the germline V gene. V dropped 5 bases and J dropped 0 bases, with 11 bases sitting between them. The CDR3 coding sequence is TGTGCCAGCAGCCTAACAGGGAGCTCCTACAATGAGCAGTTCTTC. Translated: CASSLTGSSYNEQFF.

The chain is built from TRBV7-8 and TRBJ2-7; 7 nucleotides agree with TRBD2. The trim removed 5 bases at V and 6 bases at J, leaving 10 bases unmatched. Germline V CDR1 and CDR2: SGHVS, FQNEAQ. This CDR3 is 14 amino acids long. This CDR3 is CASSEGLPPVEQYF. For the CDR3, the DNA is TGTGCCAGCAGCGAGGGACTACCCCCGGTCGAGCAGTACTTC.

Written as DNA, the CDR3 is TGTGCCAGCAGCATAAGACAGGGGAGTCTTGAAGCTTTCTTT. It codes for CASSIRQGSLEAFF. The rearrangement links TRBV7-3 to TRBJ1-1; TRBD1 agrees at 8 bases. The CDR3 extends over 14 amino acids. The J segment lost 7 bases and the V segment lost 5 bases, leaving 9 bases of the junction unmatched. Germline CDR1 is SGHTA and CDR2 is FQGTGA. Full variable domain (outside the CDR3, taken from reference TRBV7-3 and TRBJ1-1): GAGVSQTPSNKVTEKGKYVELRCDPISGHTALYWYRQSLGQGPEFLIYFQGTGAADDSGLPNDRFFAVRPEGSVSTLKIQRTERGDSAVYLCASSIRQGSLEAFFGQGTRLTVV.

The CDR3 protein is CASSRQGTYEQYF. CDR3 bases: TGTGCCAGCAGCCGACAGGGGACCTACGAGCAGTACTTC. J is TRBJ2-7 and V is TRBV7-9; 8 bases map to TRBD1. This CDR3 region has 13 residues. In germline, CDR1 is SEHNR, CDR2 FQNEAQ (reference sequence). J lost 2 bases, V lost 5 bases, and 2 bases had no gene match.

The J gene is TRBJ1-1, the V gene TRBV30, with D tentatively TRBD1 (6 bases). The CDR3 is made up of 16 amino acids. The germline gives CDR1 GTSNPN, CDR2 SVGIG (reference sequence). Between the trimmed V and J ends, which lost 3 bases and 1 base, there was a span of 18 bases. As DNA, the CDR3 is TGTGCCTGGAGGGAACCGACCGGGACATCGAACACTGAAGCTTTCTTT. It codes for CAWREPTGTSNTEAFF.

The chain uses TRBV18 and TRBJ1-2; D ambiguous. CDR3 length: 14 amino acids. V was clipped by 3 bases and J by 1 base, with 9 bases between them. CDR1 is KGHSH and CDR2 is LQKENI in the germline V gene. The CDR3 here is CASSPTENNYGYTF. Written as DNA, the CDR3 is TGTGCCAGCTCACCGACGGAGAATAACTATGGCTACACCTTC.

As to this clone: The same CDR3 also results from other DNA sequences found in this sample. The V gene is TRBV19, the J gene TRBJ1-1; D is uncertain. Trimming left V 5 bases short and J 2 bases short, with 9 bases between. CDR1 is LNHDA and CDR2 is SQIVND in the germline V gene (reference sequence). This CDR3 is 13 amino acids long. The CDR3 DNA sequence: TGTGCCAGTAGTTTCACACTAAACACTGAAGCTTTCTTT. Protein: CASSFTLNTEAFF.

This chain joins TRBV19 and TRBJ2-5, with 8 bases fitting TRBD2. Germline V gene lookup returns CDR1 LNHDA and CDR2 SQIVND (reference sequence). This CDR3 spans 16 amino acids. Trimming removed 3 bases from V and 1 base from J; junction bases left unmatched: 7. CDR3 DNA sequence: TGTGCCAGTAGTATTAAACCGGGAGGGATCCAAGAGACCCAGTACTTC. Amino acid sequence: CASSIKPGGIQETQYF.

This rearrangement joins TRBV14 to TRBJ2-1; the D gene is possibly TRBD1 (5 bases). Trimming shortened V by 3 bases and J by 0 bases, and 12 bases separated the two germline ends. CDR1 is SGHDN, CDR2 FVKESK, per germline. The CDR3 is 16 residues long. CDR3: CASSHPGKSSYNEQFF. The CDR3 DNA sequence: TGTGCCAGCAGCCACCCAGGGAAAAGCTCCTACAATGAGCAGTTCTTC.

This CDR3 is CASSALTGNEKLFF. CDR3 DNA: TGTGCCAGCAGTGCCCTCACAGGAAATGAAAAACTGTTTTTT. The J gene is TRBJ1-4, the V gene TRBV2; D might be TRBD1 (5 bases). The CDR3 runs 14 residues. Germline values: CDR1 SNHLY, CDR2 FYNNEI. Trimming shortened V by 4 bases and J by 5 bases, and 11 bases separated the two germline ends.

The table lists this clone with a few counts. The chain links TRBV5-6 to TRBJ1-2, with TRBD1 as a possible D gene (5 bases). The germline CDR1 and CDR2 sequences are SGHDT and YYEEEE. Trimming took off 6 bases at V and 0 bases at J, with 12 bases between the two ends. This CDR3 contains 14 residues. For the CDR3, the DNA is TGTGCCAGCACCGAAACAGGTTCTAACTATGGCTACACCTTC. Its protein product is CASTETGSNYGYTF.

This clone was counted a single time. The chain is built from TRBV15 and TRBJ2-1; a weak D match, TRBD1 (6 bases). CDR3 length: 15 amino acids. Trimming left V 2 bases short and J 4 bases short, with 12 bases between. The germline CDR1 and CDR2 sequences are LNHNV and YYDKDF (reference sequence). This CDR3 reads CATSRSGRGYNEQFF. The DNA for the CDR3 is TGTGCCACCAGCAGATCGGGCAGGGGATACAATGAGCAGTTCTTC.

The chain joins TRBV11-2 to TRBJ2-1; maybe TRBD2 (6 bases). Germline V gives CDR1 SGHAT, CDR2 FQNNGV. The CDR3 totals 18 residues. V lost 5 bases, J lost 5 bases, and 25 bases lay in between. The CDR3 nucleotides read TGTGCCAGCAGCAACCTCCTCCCGTGGGGGGATTACCACAATGAGCAGTTCTTC. It is translated as CASSNLLPWGDYHNEQFF.

J is TRBJ2-7 and V is TRBV15, with 15 bases matching TRBD2. J lost 2 bases, V lost 0 bases, and 5 bases had no gene match. The CDR3 contains 18 residues. Germline CDR1 and CDR2: LNHNV and YYDKDF (reference sequence). CDR3 amino acids: CATSRDPGTSGGTYEQYF. CDR3 sequence (DNA): TGTGCCACCAGCAGAGACCCCGGGACTAGCGGGGGGACCTACGAGCAGTACTTC.

The genes are TRBV27 and TRBJ2-7, with TRBD1 identical over 7 bases. V dropped 6 bases and J dropped 2; count of bases not matched to a gene: 4. The CDR3 has 13 amino acids. The germline gives CDR1 MNHEY, CDR2 SMNVEV (reference sequence). The CDR3 region is CASRSTGAYEQYF. For the CDR3, the DNA is TGTGCCAGCAGATCAACAGGGGCCTACGAGCAGTACTTC.

The chain recombines TRBV27 with TRBJ2-1; 8 nucleotides agree with TRBD2. V dropped 5 bases and J dropped 1; count of bases not matched to a gene: 10. This CDR3 is 17 amino acids long. Per germline, CDR1 MNHEY and CDR2 SMNVEV (reference sequence). In nucleotides, the CDR3 is TGTGCCAGCAGTACCTCCGGGACTAGACTTTCCTACAATGAGCAGTTCTTC. This gives the protein CASSTSGTRLSYNEQFF.

This clone was recorded once. This chain connects TRBV27 to TRBJ2-7; 11 nucleotides match TRBD1. The germline V gene encodes CDR1 MNHEY and CDR2 SMNVEV (reference sequence). V gave up 2 bases and J gave up 11 bases; unmatched junction bases: 5. The length of the CDR3 is 13 residues. CDR3 residues: CASSLMGTGGEYF. In DNA, the CDR3 is TGTGCCAGCAGTTTAATGGGGACAGGGGGAGAGTACTTC.

This sequence joins TRBV18 and TRBJ2-3; 7 nucleotides match TRBD2. V trimming: 6 bases; J trimming: 3 bases; junction bases outside the gene matches: 3. CDR3 size: 13 residues. CDR1 KGHSH and CDR2 LQKENI come from the germline V gene. The CDR3 region has the DNA TGTGCCAGCTCCCGGGGGGTAACAGATACGCAGTATTTT. As protein: CASSRGVTDTQYF.

The chain carries TRBV2 and TRBJ1-3; 9 bases agree with TRBD1. V shed 3 bases and J 4 bases; nucleotides not matched to a gene: 7. The CDR3 has 16 residues. Germline CDR1 is SNHLY and CDR2 is FYNNEI. CDR3 amino acids: CASSDPGTGSGNTIYF. The CDR3 region has the DNA TGTGCCAGCAGTGATCCCGGGACAGGGTCCGGAAACACCATATATTTT. Full variable domain (rest looked up from reference TRBV2 and TRBJ1-3): EPEVTQTPSHQVTQMGQEVILRCVPISNHLYFYWYRQILGQKVEFLVSFYNNEISEKSEIFDDQFSVERPDGSNFTLKIRSTKLEDSAMYFCASSDPGTGSGNTIYFGEGSWLTVV.

J is TRBJ1-2 and V is TRBV2; 7 bases are a match to TRBD1. V lost 2 bases, J lost 5 bases, and 2 bases stayed unmatched. The CDR3 is made up of 13 amino acids. Germline loops: CDR1 SNHLY, CDR2 FYNNEI. CDR3 coding DNA: TGTGCCAGCAGTGAAAACAGGGGATATGGCTACACCTTC. Its protein is CASSENRGYGYTF.